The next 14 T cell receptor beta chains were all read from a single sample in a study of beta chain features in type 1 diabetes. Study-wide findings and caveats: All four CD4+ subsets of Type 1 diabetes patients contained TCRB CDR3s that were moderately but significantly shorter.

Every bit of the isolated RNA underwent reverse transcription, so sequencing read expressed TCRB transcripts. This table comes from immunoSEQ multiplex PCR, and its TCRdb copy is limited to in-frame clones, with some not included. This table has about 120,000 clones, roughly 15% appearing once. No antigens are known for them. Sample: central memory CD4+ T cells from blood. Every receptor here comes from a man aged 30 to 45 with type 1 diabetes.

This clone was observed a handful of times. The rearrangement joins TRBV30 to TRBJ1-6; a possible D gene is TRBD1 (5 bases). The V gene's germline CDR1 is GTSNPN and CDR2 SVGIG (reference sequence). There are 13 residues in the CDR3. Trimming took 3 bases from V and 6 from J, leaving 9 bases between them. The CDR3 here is CAWSAQGNSPLHF. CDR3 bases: TGTGCCTGGAGCGCCCAGGGTAATTCACCCCTCCACTTT.

The CDR3 spells CASSQEVPDEQYF. The CDR3 DNA is TGCGCCAGCAGCCAAGAGGTCCCGGACGAGCAGTACTTC. This chain links TRBV4-1 with TRBJ2-7; D gene unclear. V lost 0 bases and J lost 5, with 8 bases in between. The CDR3 covers 13 residues. CDR1 and CDR2 from the germline V gene are MGHRA and YSYEKL.

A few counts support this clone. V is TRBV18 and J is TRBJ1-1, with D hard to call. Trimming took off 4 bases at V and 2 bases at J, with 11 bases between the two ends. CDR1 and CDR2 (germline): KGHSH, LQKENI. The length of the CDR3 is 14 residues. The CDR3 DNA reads TGTGCCAGCTCACTGCGCCAAGTTAACACTGAAGCTTTCTTT. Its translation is CASSLRQVNTEAFF.

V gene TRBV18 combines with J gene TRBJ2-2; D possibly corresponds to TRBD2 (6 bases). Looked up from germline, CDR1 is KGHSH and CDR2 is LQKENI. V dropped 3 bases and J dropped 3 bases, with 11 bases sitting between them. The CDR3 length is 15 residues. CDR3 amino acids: CASSPTRRDTGELFF. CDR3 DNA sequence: TGTGCCAGCTCACCTACTCGGAGGGACACCGGGGAGCTGTTTTTT.

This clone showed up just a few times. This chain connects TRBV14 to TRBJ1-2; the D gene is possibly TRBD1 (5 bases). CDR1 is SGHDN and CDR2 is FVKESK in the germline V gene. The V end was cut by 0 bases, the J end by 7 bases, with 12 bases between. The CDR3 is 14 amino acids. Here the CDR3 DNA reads TGTGCCAGCAGCCAAGATCGGGGGAGAGGTGGCTACACCTTC. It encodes CASSQDRGRGGYTF.

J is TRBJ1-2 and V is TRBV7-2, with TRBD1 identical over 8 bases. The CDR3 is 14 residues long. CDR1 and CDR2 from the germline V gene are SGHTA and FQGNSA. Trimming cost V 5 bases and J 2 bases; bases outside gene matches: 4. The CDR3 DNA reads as TGTGCCAGCAGCCGGACAGGGTCCAACTATGGCTACACCTTC. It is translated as CASSRTGSNYGYTF.

CDR3 DNA: TGTGCCAGCATCGAGACAGGGGTAGTCGGCTACACCTTC. Its translation: CASIETGVVGYTF. The chain has TRBV28 and TRBJ1-2, with 8 positions matching TRBD1. The germline V gene has CDR1 MDHEN and CDR2 SYDVKM. This CDR3 comprises 13 residues. V shed 7 bases and J 8 bases; nucleotides not matched to a gene: 9.

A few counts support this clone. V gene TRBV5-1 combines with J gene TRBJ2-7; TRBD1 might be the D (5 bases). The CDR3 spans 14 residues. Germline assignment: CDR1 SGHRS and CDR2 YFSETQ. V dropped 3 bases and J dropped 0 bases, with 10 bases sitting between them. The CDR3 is CASSSTDPSYEQYF. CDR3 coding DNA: TGCGCCAGCAGCTCGACAGATCCCTCCTACGAGCAGTACTTC.

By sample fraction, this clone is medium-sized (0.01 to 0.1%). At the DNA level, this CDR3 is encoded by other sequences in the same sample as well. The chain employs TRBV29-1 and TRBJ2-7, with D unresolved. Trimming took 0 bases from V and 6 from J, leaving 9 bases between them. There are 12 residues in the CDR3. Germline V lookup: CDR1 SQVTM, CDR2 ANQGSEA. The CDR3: CSVEEVGAEQYF. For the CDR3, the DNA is TGCAGCGTTGAAGAAGTCGGCGCCGAGCAGTACTTC.

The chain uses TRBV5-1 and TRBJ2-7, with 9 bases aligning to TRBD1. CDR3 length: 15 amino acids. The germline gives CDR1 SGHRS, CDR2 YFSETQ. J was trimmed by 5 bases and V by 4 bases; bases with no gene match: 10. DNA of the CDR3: TGCGCCAGCAGCATACAGGGGGCGTACGGTGACGAGCAGTACTTC. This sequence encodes CASSIQGAYGDEQYF.

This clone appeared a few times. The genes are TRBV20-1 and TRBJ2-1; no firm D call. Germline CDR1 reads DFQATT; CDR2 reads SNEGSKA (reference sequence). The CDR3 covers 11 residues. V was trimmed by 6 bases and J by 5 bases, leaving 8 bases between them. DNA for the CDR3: TGCAGTGCCCGGCCCGACAATGAGCAGTTCTTC. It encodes CSARPDNEQFF.

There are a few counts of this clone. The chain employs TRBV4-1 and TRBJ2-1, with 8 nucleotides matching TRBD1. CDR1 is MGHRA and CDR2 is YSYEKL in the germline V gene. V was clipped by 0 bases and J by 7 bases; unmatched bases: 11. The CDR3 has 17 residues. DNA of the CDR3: TGCGCCAGCAGCCAAGACACAGGGGGGCCGACTCGGAATGAGCAGTTCTTC. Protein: CASSQDTGGPTRNEQFF.

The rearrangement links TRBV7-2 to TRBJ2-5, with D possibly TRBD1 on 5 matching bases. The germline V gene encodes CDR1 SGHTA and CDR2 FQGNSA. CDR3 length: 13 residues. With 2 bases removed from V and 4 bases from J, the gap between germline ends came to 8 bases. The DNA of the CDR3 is TGTGCCAGCAGCTTAATGCAGGGAGAGACCCAGTACTTC. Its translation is CASSLMQGETQYF.

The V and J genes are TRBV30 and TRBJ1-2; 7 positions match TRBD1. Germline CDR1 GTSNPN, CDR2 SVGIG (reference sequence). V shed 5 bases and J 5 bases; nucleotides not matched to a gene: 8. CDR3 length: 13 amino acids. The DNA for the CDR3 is TGTGCCTGGCACCAGCAGGGGGGATATGGCTACACCTTC. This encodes CAWHQQGGYGYTF.